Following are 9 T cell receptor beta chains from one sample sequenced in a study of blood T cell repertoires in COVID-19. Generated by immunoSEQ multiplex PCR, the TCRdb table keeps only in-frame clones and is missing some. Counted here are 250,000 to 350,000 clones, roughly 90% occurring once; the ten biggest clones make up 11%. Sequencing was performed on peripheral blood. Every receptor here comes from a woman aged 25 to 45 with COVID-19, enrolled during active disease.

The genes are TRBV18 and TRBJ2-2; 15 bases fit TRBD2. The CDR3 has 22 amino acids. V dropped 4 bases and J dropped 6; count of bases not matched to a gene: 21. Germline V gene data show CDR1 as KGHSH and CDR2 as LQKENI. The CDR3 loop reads CASSRNRPRTSGRAPPAGELFF. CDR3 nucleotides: TGTGCCAGCTCACGAAATAGACCGAGGACTAGCGGGAGGGCCCCGCCCGCCGGGGAGCTGTTTTTT. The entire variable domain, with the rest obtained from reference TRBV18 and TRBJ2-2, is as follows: NAGVMQNPRHLVRRRGQEARLRCSPMKGHSHVYWYRQLPEEGLKFMVYLQKENIIDESGMPKERFSAEFPKEGPSILRIQQVVRGDSAAYFCASSRNRPRTSGRAPPAGELFFGEGSRLTVL.

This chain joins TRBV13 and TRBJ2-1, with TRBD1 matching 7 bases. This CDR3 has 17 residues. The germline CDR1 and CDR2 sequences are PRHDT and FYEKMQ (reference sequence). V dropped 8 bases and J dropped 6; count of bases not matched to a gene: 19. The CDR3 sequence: CASARVLRGQEANEQFF. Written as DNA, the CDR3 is TGTGCCAGCGCCCGGGTGTTGAGGGGGCAAGAGGCCAATGAGCAGTTCTTC.

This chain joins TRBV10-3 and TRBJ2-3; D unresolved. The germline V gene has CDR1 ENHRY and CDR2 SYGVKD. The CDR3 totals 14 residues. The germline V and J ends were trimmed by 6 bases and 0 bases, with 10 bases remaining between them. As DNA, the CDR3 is TGTGCCATCAGCGGTTCCCCTAGCACAGATACGCAGTATTTT. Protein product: CAISGSPSTDTQYF.

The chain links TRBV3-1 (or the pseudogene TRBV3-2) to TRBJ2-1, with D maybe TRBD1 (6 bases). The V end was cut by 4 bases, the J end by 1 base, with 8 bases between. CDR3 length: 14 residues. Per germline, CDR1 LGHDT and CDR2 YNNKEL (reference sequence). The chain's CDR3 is CASSRGQSYNEQFF. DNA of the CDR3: TGTGCCAGCAGCCGAGGACAGTCCTACAATGAGCAGTTCTTC.

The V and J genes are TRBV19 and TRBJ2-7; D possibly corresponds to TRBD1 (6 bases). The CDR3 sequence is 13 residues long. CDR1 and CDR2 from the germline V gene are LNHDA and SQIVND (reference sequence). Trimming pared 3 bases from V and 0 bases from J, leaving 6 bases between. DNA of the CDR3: TGTGCCAGTAGTATGGACAGCTCCTACGAGCAGTACTTC. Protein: CASSMDSSYEQYF.

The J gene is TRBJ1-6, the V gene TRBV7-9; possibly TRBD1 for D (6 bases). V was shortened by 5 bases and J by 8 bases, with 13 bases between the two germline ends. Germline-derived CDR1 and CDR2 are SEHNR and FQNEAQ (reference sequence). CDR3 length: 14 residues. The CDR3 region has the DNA TGTGCCAGCAGCCGACAGGCGGGTGATTCACCCCTCCACTTT. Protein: CASSRQAGDSPLHF.

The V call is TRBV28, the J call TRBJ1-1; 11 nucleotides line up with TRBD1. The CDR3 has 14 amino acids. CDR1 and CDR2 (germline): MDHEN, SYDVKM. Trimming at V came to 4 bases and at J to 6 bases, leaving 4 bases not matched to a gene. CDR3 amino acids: CASSSGQGDAEAFF. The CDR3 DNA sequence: TGTGCCAGCAGTTCGGGACAGGGGGACGCTGAAGCTTTCTTT. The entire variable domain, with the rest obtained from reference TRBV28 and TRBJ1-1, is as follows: DVKVTQSSRYLVKRTGEKVFLECVQDMDHENMFWYRQDPGLGLRLIYFSYDVKMKEKGDIPEGYSVSREKKERFSLILESASTNQTSMYLCASSSGQGDAEAFFGQGTRLTVV.

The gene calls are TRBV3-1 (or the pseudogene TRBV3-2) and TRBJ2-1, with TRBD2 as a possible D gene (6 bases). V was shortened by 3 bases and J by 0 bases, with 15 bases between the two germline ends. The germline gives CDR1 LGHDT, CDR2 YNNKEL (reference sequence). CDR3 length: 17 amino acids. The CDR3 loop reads CASSQFGGLGSYNEQFF. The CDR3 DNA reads TGTGCCAGCAGCCAGTTTGGGGGACTCGGCTCCTACAATGAGCAGTTCTTC.

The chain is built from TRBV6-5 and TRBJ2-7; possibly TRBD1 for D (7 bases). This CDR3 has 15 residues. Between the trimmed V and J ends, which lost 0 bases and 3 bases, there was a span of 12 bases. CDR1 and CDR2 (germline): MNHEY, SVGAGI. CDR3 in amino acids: CASSYSIRGDYEQYF. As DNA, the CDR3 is TGTGCCAGCAGTTACTCGATCAGGGGGGACTACGAGCAGTACTTC.